The 12 T cell receptor beta chains given below trace back to one sample, sequenced in a study of blood T cell repertoires in COVID-19. Sequencing was performed with immunoSEQ multiplex PCR; in TCRdb, only in-frame clones are kept and a portion is missing. The sample records about 310,000 clones, around 90% being singletons. Material for sequencing was peripheral blood. The origin of the receptors is a man aged 18 to 35 with active or convalescent COVID-19.

J is TRBJ2-7 and V is TRBV11-2; TRBD1 might be the D (6 bases). Trimming cost V 8 bases and J 3 bases, with 17 bases left between them. Germline-derived CDR1 and CDR2 are SGHAT and FQNNGV. This CDR3 region has 14 residues. CDR3 sequence (DNA): TGTGCCAGCGGAGCAGGGGCCCATATCTACGAGCAGTACTTC. As protein: CASGAGAHIYEQYF.

This chain joins TRBV6-1 and TRBJ1-2; 7 positions agree with TRBD1. The V gene end was trimmed by 3 bases and the J gene end by 8 bases; junction bases not matched to a gene: 3. Germline V gives CDR1 MNHNS, CDR2 SASEGT. There are 12 residues in the CDR3. The CDR3 DNA follows: TGTGCCAGCAGTGAGACAGGGAGAGGCTACACCTTC. It yields the protein CASSETGRGYTF.

The chain has TRBV6-2 or TRBV6-3 and TRBJ2-7, with TRBD2 identical over 7 bases. Per germline, CDR1 MNHEY and CDR2 SVGEGT. Trimming at V came to 0 bases and at J to 6 bases, leaving 11 bases not matched to a gene. The CDR3 is made up of 16 amino acids. The CDR3 reads CASSYSLGRGGREQYF. The CDR3 DNA reads as TGTGCCAGCAGTTACTCTCTCGGGCGGGGAGGGCGCGAGCAGTACTTC.

With respect to this clone: This same CDR3 is encoded by further DNA sequences in the sample. The chain has TRBV5-4 and TRBJ1-1; TRBD1 agrees at 9 bases. CDR3 size: 14 residues. CDR1 and CDR2 (germline): SGHNT, YYREEE (reference sequence). V lost 2 bases, J lost 4 bases, and 3 bases stayed unmatched. The CDR3 nucleotides read TGTGCCAGCAGCTTACAGGGGGCGGGCACTGAAGCTTTCTTT. Translating it yields CASSLQGAGTEAFF.

The chain carries TRBV27 and TRBJ2-1, with D possibly being TRBD1 (5 bases). The CDR3 is made up of 12 amino acids. Looked up from germline, CDR1 is MNHEY and CDR2 is SMNVEV (reference sequence). V was cut by 4 bases and J by 6 bases, with 7 bases left in between. Here the CDR3 reads CASSYRSNEQFF. The CDR3 DNA is TGTGCCAGCAGTTACAGGAGCAATGAGCAGTTCTTC.

The chain has TRBV12-3 or TRBV12-4 and TRBJ1-1, with D possibly TRBD1 on 5 matching bases. Trimming removed 4 bases from V and 4 bases from J, with 7 bases in between. The CDR3 length is 12 residues. The CDR3 nucleotides are TGTGCCAGCAGTTGGGGGGGCACTGAAGCTTTCTTT. Protein sequence: CASSWGGTEAFF.

This clone appeared a few times. The rearrangement uses TRBV28 and TRBJ2-1; 7 bases agree with TRBD2. The CDR3 contains 16 residues. CDR1 and CDR2 from the germline V gene are MDHEN and SYDVKM. Losses at the gene ends were 2 bases for V and 2 bases for J; bases not matched to a gene: 6. CDR3: CASSLTGLAAYNEQFF. CDR3 DNA: TGTGCCAGCAGTTTAACGGGGCTAGCGGCCTACAATGAGCAGTTCTTC. Drawing the rest from reference TRBV28 and TRBJ2-1, the complete variable domain is DVKVTQSSRYLVKRTGEKVFLECVQDMDHENMFWYRQDPGLGLRLIYFSYDVKMKEKGDIPEGYSVSREKKERFSLILESASTNQTSMYLCASSLTGLAAYNEQFFGPGTRLTVL.

The chain employs TRBV10-3 and TRBJ2-2, with 9 bases lining up with TRBD1. This CDR3 contains 16 residues. Looked up from germline, CDR1 is ENHRY and CDR2 is SYGVKD. V lost 4 bases and J lost 2; bases outside the gene matches: 5. DNA of the CDR3: TGTGCCATCAGTGCTTCCACAGGGGGCAACACCGGGGAGCTGTTTTTT. Translating it yields CAISASTGGNTGELFF.

The rearrangement joins TRBV4-2 to TRBJ1-5, with D possibly matching TRBD1 (5 bases). This CDR3 comprises 15 residues. The germline CDR1 and CDR2 sequences are LGHNA and YNFKEQ. Trimming took 1 base from V and 4 from J, leaving 11 bases between them. The CDR3 here is CASSQAGEGNQPQHF. CDR3 nucleotide sequence: TGTGCCAGCAGCCAAGCGGGGGAGGGAAATCAGCCCCAGCATTTT.

The V and J genes are TRBV7-9 and TRBJ2-7; 11 bases fit TRBD2. Trimming took 4 bases from V and 2 from J; bases not matched to a gene: 4. Germline V gene sequence: CDR1 SEHNR, CDR2 FQNEAQ (reference sequence). The CDR3 is 15 residues long. Here the CDR3 reads CASSWGLAETYEQYF. The CDR3 DNA is TGTGCCAGCAGCTGGGGACTAGCGGAGACCTACGAGCAGTACTTC.

The chain combines TRBV27 with TRBJ1-2; no reliable D call. From germline, CDR1 is MNHEY and CDR2 SMNVEV (reference sequence). The CDR3 spans 12 residues. V lost 6 bases, J lost 8 bases, and 13 bases lay in between. The CDR3 region is CASRRRVGGYTF. The CDR3 nucleotides are TGTGCCAGCAGGAGGCGGGTGGGGGGCTACACCTTC.

This chain joins TRBV24-1 and TRBJ2-5; D is undetermined. Germline V lookup: CDR1 KGHDR, CDR2 SFDVKD. The CDR3 has 13 amino acids. Trimming cost V 3 bases and J 5 bases, with 9 bases left between them. CDR3 sequence: CATSDRLSETQYF. In DNA, the CDR3 is TGTGCCACCAGTGATAGACTTTCTGAGACCCAGTACTTC.